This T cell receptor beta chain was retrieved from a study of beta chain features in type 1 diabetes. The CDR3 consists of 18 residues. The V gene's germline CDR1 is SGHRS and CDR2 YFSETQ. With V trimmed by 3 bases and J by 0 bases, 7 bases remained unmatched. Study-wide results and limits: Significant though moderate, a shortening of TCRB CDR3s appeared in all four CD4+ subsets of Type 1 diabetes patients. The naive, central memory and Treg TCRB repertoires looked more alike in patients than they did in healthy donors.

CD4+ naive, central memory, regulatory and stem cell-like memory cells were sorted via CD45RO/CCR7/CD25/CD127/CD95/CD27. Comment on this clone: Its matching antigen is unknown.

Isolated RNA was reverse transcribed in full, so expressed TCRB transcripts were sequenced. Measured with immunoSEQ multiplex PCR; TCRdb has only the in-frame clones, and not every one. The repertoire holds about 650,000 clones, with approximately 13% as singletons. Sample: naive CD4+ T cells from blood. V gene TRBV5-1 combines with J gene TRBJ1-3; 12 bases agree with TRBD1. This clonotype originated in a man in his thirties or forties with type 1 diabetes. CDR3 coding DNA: TGCGCCAGCAGCTCGACCGGGACAGGGGGCAGCTCTGGAAACACCATATATTTT. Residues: CASSSTGTGGSSGNTIYF.